This T cell receptor beta chain derives from a study of STAT5B mutations in CD4+ large granular lymphocyte leukemia. The assay was immunoSEQ multiplex PCR, and TCRdb's table has in-frame clones only and misses some. The profile shows around 20,000 clones, around 80% of them singletons. Study-wide results and limits: TRBV06-family usage was enriched in top patient clones (8/27) versus controls (2/35). Main leukemic clonotypes were patient-specific, but more than 20% appeared at low frequency elsewhere. Patient CD4-sorted repertoires looked more clonal than healthy CD4+ repertoires, even without putative leukemic clones.

Control samples were healthy donors' buffy coats. The length of the CDR3 is 12 residues. Germline V gene lookup returns CDR1 KGHSH and CDR2 LQKENI. Deletions cut 0 bases from V and 4 bases from J, with 1 base between. Notes on this clone: Its cognate antigen is unknown.

The sequenced material came from CD4+ T cells from blood buffy coats. The chain links TRBV18 to TRBJ1-3; D is undetermined. The receptor's source is a human donor in good health. The CDR3, as DNA: TGTGCCAGCTCACCACCCGGAAACACCATATATTTT. This codes for CASSPPGNTIYF.